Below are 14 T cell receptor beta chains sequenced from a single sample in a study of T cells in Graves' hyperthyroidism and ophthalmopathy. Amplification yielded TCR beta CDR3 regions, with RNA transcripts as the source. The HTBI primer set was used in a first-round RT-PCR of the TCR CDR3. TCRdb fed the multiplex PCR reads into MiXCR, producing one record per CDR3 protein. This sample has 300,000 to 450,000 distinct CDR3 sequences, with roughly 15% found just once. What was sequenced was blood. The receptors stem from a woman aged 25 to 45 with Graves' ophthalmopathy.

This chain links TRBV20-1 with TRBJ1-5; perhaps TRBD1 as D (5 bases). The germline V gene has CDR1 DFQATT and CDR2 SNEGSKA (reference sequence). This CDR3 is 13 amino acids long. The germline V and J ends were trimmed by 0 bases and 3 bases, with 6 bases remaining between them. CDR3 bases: TGCAGTGCTAGAGATGGACACAATCAGCCCCAGCATTTT. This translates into CSARDGHNQPQHF.

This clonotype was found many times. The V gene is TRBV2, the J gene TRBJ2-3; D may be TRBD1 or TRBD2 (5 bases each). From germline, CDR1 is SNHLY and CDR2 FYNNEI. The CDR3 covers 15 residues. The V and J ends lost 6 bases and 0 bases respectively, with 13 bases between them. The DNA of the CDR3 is TGTGCCAGCAGGGGGACCTGGGTGAGCACAGATACGCAGTATTTT. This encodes CASRGTWVSTDTQYF.

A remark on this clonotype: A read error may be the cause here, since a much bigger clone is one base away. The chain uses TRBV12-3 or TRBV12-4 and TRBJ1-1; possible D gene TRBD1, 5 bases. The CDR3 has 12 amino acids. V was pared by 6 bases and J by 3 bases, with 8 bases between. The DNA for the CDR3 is TGTGCCAGCAGGGACAAGGACACTGAAGCTTTCTTT. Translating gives CASRDKDTEAFF.

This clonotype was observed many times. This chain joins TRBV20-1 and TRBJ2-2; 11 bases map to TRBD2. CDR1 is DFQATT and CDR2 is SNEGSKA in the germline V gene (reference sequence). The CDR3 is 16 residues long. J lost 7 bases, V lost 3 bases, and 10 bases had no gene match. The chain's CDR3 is CSARPTGLAEIGELFF. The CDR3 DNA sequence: TGCAGTGCTAGGCCAACGGGACTAGCGGAGATCGGGGAGCTGTTTTTT.

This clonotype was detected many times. The CDR3 DNA follows: TGTGCCAGCAGCAAGAGCGGTGGGTCCTTAACCTACGAGCAGTACTTC. This codes for CASSKSGGSLTYEQYF. J is TRBJ2-7 and V is TRBV9, with D possibly being TRBD2 (5 bases). There are 16 residues in the CDR3. Per the germline V gene, CDR1 is SGDLS and CDR2 is YYNGEE. V gave up 4 bases and J gave up 2 bases, with 19 bases separating them. The entire variable domain, with the rest obtained from reference TRBV9 and TRBJ2-7, is as follows: DSGVTQTPKHLITATGQRVTLRCSPRSGDLSVYWYQQSLDQGLQFLIQYYNGEERAKGNILERFSAQQFPDLHSELNLSSLELGDSALYFCASSKSGGSLTYEQYFGPGTRLTVT.

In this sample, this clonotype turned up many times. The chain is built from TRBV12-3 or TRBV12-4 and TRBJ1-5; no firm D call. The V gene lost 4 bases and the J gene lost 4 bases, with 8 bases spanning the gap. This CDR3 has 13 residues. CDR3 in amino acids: CASSSNRNQPQHF. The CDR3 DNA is TGTGCCAGCAGTTCCAACAGAAATCAGCCCCAGCATTTT.

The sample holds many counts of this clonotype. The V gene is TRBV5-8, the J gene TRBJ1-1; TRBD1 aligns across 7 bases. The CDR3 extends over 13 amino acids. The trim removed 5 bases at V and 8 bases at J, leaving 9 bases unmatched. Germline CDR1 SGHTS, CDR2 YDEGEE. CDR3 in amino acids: CASSFGQVFEAFF. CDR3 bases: TGTGCCAGCAGTTTCGGACAGGTATTCGAAGCTTTCTTT.

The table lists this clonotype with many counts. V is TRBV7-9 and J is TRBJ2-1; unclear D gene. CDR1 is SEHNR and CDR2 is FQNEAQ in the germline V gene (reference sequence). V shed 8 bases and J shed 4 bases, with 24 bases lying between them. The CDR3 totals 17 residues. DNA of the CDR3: TGTGCCAGCGGAGAAGCGAACCCTGATGCACGGTACAATGAGCAGTTCTTC. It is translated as CASGEANPDARYNEQFF.

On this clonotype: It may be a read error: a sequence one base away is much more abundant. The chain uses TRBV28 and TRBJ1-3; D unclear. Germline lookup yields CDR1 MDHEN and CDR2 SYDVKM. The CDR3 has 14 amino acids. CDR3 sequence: CAGSFPFSGNTIYF. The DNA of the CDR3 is TGTGCCGGCAGTTTCCCCTTCTCTGGAAACACCATATATTTT.

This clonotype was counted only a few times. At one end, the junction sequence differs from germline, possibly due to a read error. The chain's CDR3 is CASSFLVGDTIYF. The CDR3 DNA is TGTGCTAGCAGCTTTTTGGTTGGTGACACCATATATTTT. This chain uses TRBV7-7 with TRBJ1-3; D remains ambiguous. CDR3 size: 13 residues. Germline CDR1 reads SSHAT; CDR2 reads FNYEAQ (reference sequence). Variable domain in full (rest from reference TRBV7-7 and TRBJ1-3): GAGVSQSPRYKVTKRGQDVTLRCDPISSHATLYWYQQALGQGPEFLTYFNYEAQPDKSGLPSDRFSAERPEGSISTLTIQRTEQRDSAMYRCASSFLVGDTIYFGEGSWLTVV.

This chain's CDR3 is CASSQRGDVGQINEKLFF. DNA of the CDR3: TGCGCCAGCAGCCAGAGGGGAGACGTTGGGCAGATTAATGAAAAACTGTTTTTT. This rearrangement joins TRBV4-1 to TRBJ1-4; TRBD1 is a possible D gene (5 bases). Germline CDR1 reads MGHRA; CDR2 reads YSYEKL. The V and J ends lost 3 bases and 4 bases respectively, with 21 bases between them. The CDR3 totals 18 residues.

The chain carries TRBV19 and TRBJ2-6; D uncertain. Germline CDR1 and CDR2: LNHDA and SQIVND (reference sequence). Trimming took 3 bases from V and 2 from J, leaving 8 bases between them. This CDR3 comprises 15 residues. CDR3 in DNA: TGTGCCAGTAGTATCAACGGGCCTGGGGCCAACGTCCTGACTTTC. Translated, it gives CASSINGPGANVLTF.

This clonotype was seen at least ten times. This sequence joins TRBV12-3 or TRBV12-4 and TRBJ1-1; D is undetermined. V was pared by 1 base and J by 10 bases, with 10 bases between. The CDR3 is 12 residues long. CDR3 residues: CASSLGGLGAFF. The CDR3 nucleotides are TGTGCCAGCAGTTTAGGAGGACTAGGAGCTTTCTTT.

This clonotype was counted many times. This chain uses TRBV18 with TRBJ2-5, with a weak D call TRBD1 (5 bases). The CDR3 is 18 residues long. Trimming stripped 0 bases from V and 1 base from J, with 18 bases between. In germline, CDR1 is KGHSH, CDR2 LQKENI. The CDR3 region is CASSPPLGADGSQETQYF. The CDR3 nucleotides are TGTGCCAGCTCACCACCGTTAGGGGCCGACGGCTCCCAAGAGACCCAGTACTTC.